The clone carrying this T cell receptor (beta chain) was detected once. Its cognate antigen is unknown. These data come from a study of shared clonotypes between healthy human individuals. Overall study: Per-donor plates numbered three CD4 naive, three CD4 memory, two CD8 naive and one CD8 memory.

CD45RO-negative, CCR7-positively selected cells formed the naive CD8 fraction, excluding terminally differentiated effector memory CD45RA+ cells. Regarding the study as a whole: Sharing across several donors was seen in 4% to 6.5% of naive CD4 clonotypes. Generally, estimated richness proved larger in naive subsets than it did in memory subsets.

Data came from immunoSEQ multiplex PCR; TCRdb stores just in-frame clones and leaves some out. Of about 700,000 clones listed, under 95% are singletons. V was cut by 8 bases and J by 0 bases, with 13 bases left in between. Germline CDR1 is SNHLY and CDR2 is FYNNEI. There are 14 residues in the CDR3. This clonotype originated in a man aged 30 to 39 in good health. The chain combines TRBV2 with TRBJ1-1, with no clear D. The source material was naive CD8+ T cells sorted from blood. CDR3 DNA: TGTGCCAGCGGGAGGGAGGCCATGAACACTGAAGCTTTCTTT. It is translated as CASGREAMNTEAFF.